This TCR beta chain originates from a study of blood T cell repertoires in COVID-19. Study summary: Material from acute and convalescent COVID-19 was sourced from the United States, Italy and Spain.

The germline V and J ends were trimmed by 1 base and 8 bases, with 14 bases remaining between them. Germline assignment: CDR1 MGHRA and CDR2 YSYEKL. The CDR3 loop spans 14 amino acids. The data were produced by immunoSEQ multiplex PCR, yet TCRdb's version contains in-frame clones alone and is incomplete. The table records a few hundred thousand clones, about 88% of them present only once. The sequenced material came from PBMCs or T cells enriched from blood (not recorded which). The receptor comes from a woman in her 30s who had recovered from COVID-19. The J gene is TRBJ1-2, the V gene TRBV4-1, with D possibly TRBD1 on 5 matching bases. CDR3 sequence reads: CASSQVSDNRGYTF. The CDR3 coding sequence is TGCGCCAGCAGCCAAGTCTCGGACAACCGAGGCTACACCTTC.